The 27 T cell receptor beta chains below were found in one sample sequenced in a study of T cell responses to AZD1222 COVID-19 vaccine (dated by TCRdb to the early 2020s). The time point label corresponds to: about 28 days (+/-7) after the second vaccine dose. The library was generated by the immunoSEQ multiplex PCR assay. As stored in TCRdb, this immuneACCESS dataset retains in-frame rearrangements with V and J assigned. A fraction of the clones does not appear; measured against another copy, unresolved V genes explain less than half of the discrepancy, and the remainder lacks a known reason. The sample table contains some 99,000 clones; only one count was recorded for 84% of them. The top ten constitute approximately 15% of the sample. This material consisted of peripheral blood, taken 28 days after the second AZD1222 dose. The receptors stem from an adult who received the AZD1222 COVID-19 vaccine.

V usage is TRBV29-1 and J usage is TRBJ2-3, with 11 nucleotides matching TRBD2. Germline V gives CDR1 SQVTM, CDR2 ANQGSEA. The V gene end was trimmed by 6 bases and the J gene end by 0 bases; junction bases not matched to a gene: 5. CDR3 size: 15 residues. In DNA form, the CDR3 reads TGCAGCGTCGGGACTAGCGGTTCGAGCACAGATACGCAGTATTTT. Amino acid sequence: CSVGTSGSSTDTQYF.

This chain connects TRBV6-5 to TRBJ1-5; 8 nucleotides agree with TRBD1. CDR1 and CDR2 from the germline V gene are MNHEY and SVGAGI. The ends lost 6 bases at V and 7 bases at J; junction bases unmatched: 5. There are 13 residues in the CDR3. This CDR3 reads CASRETGDQPQHF. For the CDR3, the DNA is TGTGCCAGCAGAGAGACAGGGGACCAGCCCCAGCATTTT.

V and J are TRBV5-4 and TRBJ2-1; D is perhaps TRBD2 (6 bases). Germline CDR1 is SGHNT and CDR2 is YYREEE (reference sequence). The V end lost 0 bases, the J end lost 4 bases, and 14 bases lay between the germline ends. This CDR3 is built from 16 residues. CDR3 coding DNA: TGTGCCAGCAGCTTGGCCGGGACTGGGGGATACAATGAGCAGTTCTTC. Protein: CASSLAGTGGYNEQFF.

V gene TRBV5-1 combines with J gene TRBJ1-2; no clear D. The CDR3 has 16 residues. Trimming shortened V by 2 bases and J by 3 bases, and 17 bases separated the two germline ends. Germline V CDR1 and CDR2: SGHRS, YFSETQ. CDR3 loop: CASSFSVSNSDYGYTF. As DNA, the CDR3 is TGCGCCAGCAGCTTTTCTGTTTCGAATTCTGACTATGGCTACACCTTC. Supplemented by reference TRBV5-1 and TRBJ1-2, the full variable domain reads KAGVTQTPRYLIKTRGQQVTLSCSPISGHRSVSWYQQTPGQGLQFLFEYFSETQRNKGNFPGRFSGRQFSNSRSEMNVSTLELGDSALYLCASSFSVSNSDYGYTFGSGTRLTVV.

The chain recombines TRBV6-6 with TRBJ2-3; D perhaps matches TRBD1 (6 bases). The CDR3 consists of 14 residues. Germline loops: CDR1 MNHNY, CDR2 SVGAGI (reference sequence). V was shortened by 5 bases and J by 3 bases, with 12 bases between the two germline ends. The CDR3: CASSREGETDTQYF. The CDR3 DNA reads TGTGCCAGCAGTCGAGAGGGGGAAACAGATACGCAGTATTTT.

This sequence joins TRBV6-2 or TRBV6-3 and TRBJ2-5, with TRBD2 identical over 13 bases. Germline trimming cut 5 bases from V and 1 base from J; bases unmatched to any gene: 10. The length of the CDR3 is 18 residues. Germline V lookup: CDR1 MNHEY, CDR2 SVGEGT. The CDR3 loop reads CASSHRYGLAGAQETQYF. The CDR3 DNA sequence: TGTGCCAGCAGTCACCGGTACGGACTAGCGGGAGCCCAAGAGACCCAGTACTTC.

V gene TRBV7-9 combines with J gene TRBJ2-3; 7 nucleotides match TRBD1. This CDR3 has 15 residues. V shed 1 base, J shed 3 bases, and the junction held 4 bases outside the gene matches. CDR1 is SEHNR, CDR2 FQNEAQ, per germline (reference sequence). The chain's CDR3 is CASSLVTGATDTQYF. CDR3 coding DNA: TGTGCCAGCAGCTTAGTTACAGGGGCAACAGATACGCAGTATTTT.

The rearrangement uses TRBV6-6 and TRBJ1-1; D gene unclear. V shed 7 bases and J shed 8 bases, with 11 bases lying between them. CDR3 length equals 11 residues. From germline, CDR1 is MNHNY and CDR2 SVGAGI (reference sequence). The DNA for the CDR3 is TGTGCCAGCATTCTACCGGGGGAAGCTTTCTTT. Amino acids: CASILPGEAFF.

The V call is TRBV18, the J call TRBJ1-1; weak D call: TRBD1 (5 bases). Germline lookup yields CDR1 KGHSH and CDR2 LQKENI. V was clipped by 6 bases and J by 8 bases, with 31 bases between them. The CDR3 loop spans 18 amino acids. CDR3 bases: TGTGCCAGCTCGCTAAACACCGGGACGGCCTTTAACCGGTTGGAAGCTTTCTTT. It specifies CASSLNTGTAFNRLEAFF.

V gene TRBV4-3 combines with J gene TRBJ2-1, with D possibly matching TRBD2 (6 bases). The V end lost 3 bases, the J end lost 4 bases, and 13 bases lay between the germline ends. CDR3 size: 15 residues. Germline-derived CDR1 and CDR2 are LGHNA and YSLEER. In nucleotides, the CDR3 is TGCGCCAGCAGCCATCGGAGGGGACTGTACAATGAGCAGTTCTTC. Translating it yields CASSHRRGLYNEQFF.

This clone was counted a few times. This rearrangement joins TRBV12-3 or TRBV12-4 to TRBJ1-5; D remains unclear. This CDR3 is 11 amino acids long. V lost 4 bases, J lost 9 bases, and 7 bases lay in between. This CDR3 reads CASSSEGPQHF. For the CDR3, the DNA is TGTGCCAGCAGTTCCGAGGGGCCCCAGCATTTT.

A few counts support this clone. The V and J genes are TRBV9 and TRBJ2-2; TRBD2 matches 7 bases. The CDR3 runs 17 residues. Germline CDR1 SGDLS, CDR2 YYNGEE. V shed 1 base, J shed 0 bases, and the junction held 6 bases outside the gene matches. The CDR3 DNA follows: TGTGCCAGCAGCGTAACGGCGGGAGCGACGAACACCGGGGAGCTGTTTTTT. Translated: CASSVTAGATNTGELFF.

This chain joins TRBV5-4 and TRBJ2-2, with TRBD1 matching 8 bases. CDR1 is SGHNT, CDR2 YYREEE, per germline (reference sequence). The CDR3 covers 15 residues. Trimming took 2 bases from V and 5 from J; bases not matched to a gene: 5. Here the CDR3 reads CASSLQGGSTGELFF. Written as DNA, the CDR3 is TGTGCCAGCAGCTTACAGGGGGGAAGTACCGGGGAGCTGTTTTTT.

V is TRBV7-3 and J is TRBJ2-1; TRBD2 might be the D (5 bases). The CDR3 spans 15 residues. Trimming shortened V by 5 bases and J by 2 bases, and 13 bases separated the two germline ends. The germline V gene has CDR1 SGHTA and CDR2 FQGTGA. CDR3 loop: CASSISAGAYNEQFF. Written as DNA, the CDR3 is TGTGCCAGCAGCATATCGGCCGGGGCCTACAATGAGCAGTTCTTC.

The rearrangement joins TRBV6-5 to TRBJ1-3; no clear D gene. Germline V lookup: CDR1 MNHEY, CDR2 SVGAGI. Trimming pared 5 bases from V and 5 bases from J, leaving 13 bases between. The CDR3 is made up of 14 amino acids. DNA for the CDR3: TGTGCCAGCAGTACCATCGCAAGGAGAAACACCATATATTTT. Residues: CASSTIARRNTIYF.

This chain connects TRBV5-4 to TRBJ2-2; D possibly corresponds to TRBD2 (6 bases). The CDR3 covers 16 residues. Germline assignment: CDR1 SGHNT and CDR2 YYREEE (reference sequence). Trimming stripped 0 bases from V and 4 bases from J, with 13 bases between. CDR3 residues: CASSLVRGIGTGELFF. In DNA, the CDR3 is TGTGCCAGCAGCTTGGTTCGCGGGATTGGCACCGGGGAGCTGTTTTTT.

The chain joins TRBV18 to TRBJ1-2; weak D call: TRBD1 (5 bases). The CDR3 is made up of 12 amino acids. The V end lost 3 bases, the J end lost 4 bases, and 6 bases lay between the germline ends. Germline loops: CDR1 KGHSH, CDR2 LQKENI. The CDR3 loop reads CASSPDSYGYTF. CDR3 coding DNA: TGTGCCAGCTCACCCGACAGCTATGGCTACACCTTC.

This rearrangement joins TRBV5-5 to TRBJ1-4, with unresolved D. Germline loops: CDR1 SGHKS, CDR2 YYEKEE (reference sequence). Trimming cost V 0 bases and J 7 bases, with 4 bases left between them. This CDR3 is built from 12 residues. The chain's CDR3 is CASSLELEKLFF. In nucleotides, the CDR3 is TGTGCCAGCAGCTTGGAGCTTGAAAAACTGTTTTTT.

CDR3 nucleotides: TGTGCCAGTGGTGGATTAGCGGGAGAGACCCAGTACTTC. Translating it yields CASGGLAGETQYF. The chain is built from TRBV19 and TRBJ2-5, with 7 bases lining up with TRBD2. Trimming took 8 bases from V and 4 from J; bases not matched to a gene: 7. This CDR3 is 13 amino acids long. Germline CDR1 is LNHDA and CDR2 is SQIVND (reference sequence). Combining the CDR3 with reference TRBV19 and TRBJ2-5 gives the whole variable domain DGGITQSPKYLFRKEGQNVTLSCEQNLNHDAMYWYRQDPGQGLRLIYYSQIVNDFQKGDIAEGYSVSREKKESFPLTVTSAQKNPTAFYLCASGGLAGETQYFGPGTRLLVL.

The rearrangement links TRBV19 to TRBJ2-3; weak D call: TRBD1 (5 bases). V lost 4 bases and J lost 6, with 11 bases in between. CDR3 length: 13 residues. The germline CDR1 and CDR2 sequences are LNHDA and SQIVND (reference sequence). The CDR3 coding sequence is TGTGCCAGTAGTAAGGCCCCAGGGGATACGCAGTATTTT. It codes for CASSKAPGDTQYF.

The chain uses TRBV7-9 and TRBJ2-1, with a tentative D call TRBD2 (7 bases). Trimming shortened V by 1 base and J by 8 bases, and 15 bases separated the two germline ends. The CDR3 spans 15 residues. Per the germline V gene, CDR1 is SEHNR and CDR2 is FQNEAQ (reference sequence). Here the CDR3 DNA reads TGTGCCAGCAGCTTAGTAGCGGAGGGGGGGGATGAGCAGTTCTTC. Translated: CASSLVAEGGDEQFF.

This chain uses TRBV10-1 with TRBJ2-1; TRBD2 is a possible D gene (7 bases). The V gene's germline CDR1 is WNHNN and CDR2 SYGVQD (reference sequence). This CDR3 has 15 residues. V lost 5 bases and J 2 bases, leaving 13 bases between the germline ends. CDR3 residues: CASSLGGGPYNEQFF. In DNA, the CDR3 is TGCGCCAGCAGTTTAGGCGGGGGCCCCTACAATGAGCAGTTCTTC.

V gene TRBV9 combines with J gene TRBJ2-3, with D perhaps TRBD2 (6 bases). This CDR3 has 14 amino acids. V was trimmed by 7 bases and J by 0 bases, leaving 12 bases between them. Germline values: CDR1 SGDLS, CDR2 YYNGEE. CDR3 residues: CASGRSGSTDTQYF. CDR3 DNA sequence: TGTGCCAGCGGTAGGAGCGGGAGCACAGATACGCAGTATTTT.

The chain has TRBV19 and TRBJ1-2, with 7 bases matching TRBD1. This CDR3 contains 15 residues. The ends lost 7 bases at V and 2 bases at J; junction bases unmatched: 10. The germline gives CDR1 LNHDA, CDR2 SQIVND (reference sequence). The CDR3 here is CASIRGSGQNYGYTF. For the CDR3, the DNA is TGTGCCAGTATTAGGGGATCGGGACAGAACTATGGCTACACCTTC.

The chain is built from TRBV4-3 and TRBJ2-1, with 8 bases identical to TRBD2. Trimming removed 0 bases from V and 2 bases from J; junction bases left unmatched: 6. Germline loops: CDR1 LGHNA, CDR2 YSLEER. This CDR3 is built from 17 residues. The CDR3 region is CASSQEKAGGPYNEQFF. DNA of the CDR3: TGCGCCAGCAGCCAAGAGAAGGCGGGAGGACCCTACAATGAGCAGTTCTTC.

This chain connects TRBV27 to TRBJ2-7, with D maybe TRBD1 (6 bases). The V gene's germline CDR1 is MNHEY and CDR2 SMNVEV (reference sequence). The length of the CDR3 is 14 residues. Trimming took off 9 bases at V and 6 bases at J, with 21 bases between the two ends. The CDR3: CASGEGGDGSEQYF. CDR3 in DNA: TGTGCCAGTGGGGAAGGGGGAGATGGGAGCGAGCAGTACTTC.

The chain links TRBV20-1 to TRBJ2-3; 8 bases are a match to TRBD2. Trimming cost V 3 bases and J 4 bases; bases outside gene matches: 6. Per germline, CDR1 DFQATT and CDR2 SNEGSKA (reference sequence). This CDR3 region has 14 residues. CDR3 nucleotides: TGCAGTGCTAGTAAGCGGGAGCGGGCAGATACGCAGTATTTT. Its protein product is CSASKRERADTQYF.